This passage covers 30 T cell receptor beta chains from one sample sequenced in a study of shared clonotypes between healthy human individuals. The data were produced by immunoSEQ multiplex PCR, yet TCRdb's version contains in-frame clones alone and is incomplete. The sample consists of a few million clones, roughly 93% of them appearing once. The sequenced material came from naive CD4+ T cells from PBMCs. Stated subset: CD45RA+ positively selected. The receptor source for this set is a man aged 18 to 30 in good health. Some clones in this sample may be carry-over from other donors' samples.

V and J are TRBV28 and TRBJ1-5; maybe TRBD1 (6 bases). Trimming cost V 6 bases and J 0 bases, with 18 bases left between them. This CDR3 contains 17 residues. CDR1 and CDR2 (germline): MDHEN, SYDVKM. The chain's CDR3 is CASSITGTSYSNQPQHF. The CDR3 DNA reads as TGTGCCAGCAGCATCACCGGGACAAGCTATAGCAATCAGCCCCAGCATTTT.

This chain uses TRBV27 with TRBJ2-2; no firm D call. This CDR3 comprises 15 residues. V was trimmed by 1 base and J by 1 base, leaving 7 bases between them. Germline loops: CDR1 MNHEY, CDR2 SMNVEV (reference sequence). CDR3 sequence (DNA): TGTGCCAGCAGTTTATTGGCCAAGAACACCGGGGAGCTGTTTTTT. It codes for CASSLLAKNTGELFF.

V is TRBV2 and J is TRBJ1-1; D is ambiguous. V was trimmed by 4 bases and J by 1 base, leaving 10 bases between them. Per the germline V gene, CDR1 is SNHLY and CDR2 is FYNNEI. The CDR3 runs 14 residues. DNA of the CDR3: TGTGCCAGCAGTGCTGGAGGCAGGAACACTGAAGCTTTCTTT. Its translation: CASSAGGRNTEAFF.

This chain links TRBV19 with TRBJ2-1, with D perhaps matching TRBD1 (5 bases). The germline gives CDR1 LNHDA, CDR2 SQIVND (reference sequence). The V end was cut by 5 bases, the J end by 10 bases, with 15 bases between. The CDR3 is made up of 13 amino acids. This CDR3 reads CASSWRRVGEQFF. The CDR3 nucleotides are TGTGCCAGTAGTTGGCGCAGGGTAGGGGAGCAGTTCTTC.

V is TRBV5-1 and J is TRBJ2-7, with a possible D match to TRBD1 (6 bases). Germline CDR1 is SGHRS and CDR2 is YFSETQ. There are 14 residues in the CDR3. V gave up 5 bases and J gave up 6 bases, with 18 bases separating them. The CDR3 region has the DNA TGCGCCAGCAGACCCAGACAGGTAACTGGCGAGCAGTACTTC. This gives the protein CASRPRQVTGEQYF.

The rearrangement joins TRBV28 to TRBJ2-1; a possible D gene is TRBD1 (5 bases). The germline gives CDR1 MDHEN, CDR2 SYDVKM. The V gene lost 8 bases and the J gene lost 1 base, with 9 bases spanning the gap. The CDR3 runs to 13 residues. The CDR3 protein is CASHDSSYNEQFF. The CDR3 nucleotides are TGTGCCAGCCATGACAGTTCCTACAATGAGCAGTTCTTC. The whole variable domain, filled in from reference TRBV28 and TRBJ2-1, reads DVKVTQSSRYLVKRTGEKVFLECVQDMDHENMFWYRQDPGLGLRLIYFSYDVKMKEKGDIPEGYSVSREKKERFSLILESASTNQTSMYLCASHDSSYNEQFFGPGTRLTVL.

This CDR3 reads CASSLTETYGYTF. CDR3 sequence (DNA): TGTGCCAGCAGCTTGACGGAAACCTATGGCTACACCTTC. The rearrangement uses TRBV5-4 and TRBJ1-2; D not certain. The CDR3 consists of 13 residues. Germline-derived CDR1 and CDR2 are SGHNT and YYREEE (reference sequence). The germline V and J ends were trimmed by 1 base and 4 bases, with 8 bases remaining between them.

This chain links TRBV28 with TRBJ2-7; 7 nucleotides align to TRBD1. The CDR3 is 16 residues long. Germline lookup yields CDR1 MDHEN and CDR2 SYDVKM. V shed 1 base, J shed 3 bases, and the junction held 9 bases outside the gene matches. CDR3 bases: TGTGCCAGCAGTTTATCCGGGACAGCCAAGGACTACGAGCAGTACTTC. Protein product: CASSLSGTAKDYEQYF.

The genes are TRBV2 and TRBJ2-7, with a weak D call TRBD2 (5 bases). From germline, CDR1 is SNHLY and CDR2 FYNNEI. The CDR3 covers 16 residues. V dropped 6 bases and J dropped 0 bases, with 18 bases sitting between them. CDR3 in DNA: TGTGCCAGCAGGTCGGAAGGGAGATACGCCTCCTACGAGCAGTACTTC. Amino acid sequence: CASRSEGRYASYEQYF.

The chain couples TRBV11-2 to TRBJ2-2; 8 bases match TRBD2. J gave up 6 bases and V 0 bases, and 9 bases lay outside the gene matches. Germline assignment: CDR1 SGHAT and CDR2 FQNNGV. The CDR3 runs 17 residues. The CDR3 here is CASSLDRSGSDAGELFF. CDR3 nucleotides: TGTGCCAGCAGCTTAGATCGAAGCGGGAGCGACGCCGGGGAGCTGTTTTTT. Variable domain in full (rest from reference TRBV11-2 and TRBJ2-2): EAGVAQSPRYKIIEKRQSVAFWCNPISGHATLYWYQQILGQGPKLLIQFQNNGVVDDSQLPKDRFSAERLKGVDSTLKIQPAKLEDSAVYLCASSLDRSGSDAGELFFGEGSRLTVL.

Here the CDR3 reads CASSLLMGTGDNYGYTF. Here the CDR3 DNA reads TGTGCCAGCAGCCTTTTAATGGGGACAGGCGATAACTATGGCTACACCTTC. J is TRBJ1-2 and V is TRBV7-9, with 8 bases matching TRBD1. The CDR3 totals 17 residues. Per the germline V gene, CDR1 is SEHNR and CDR2 is FQNEAQ (reference sequence). The V gene end was trimmed by 5 bases and the J gene end by 1 base; junction bases not matched to a gene: 12.

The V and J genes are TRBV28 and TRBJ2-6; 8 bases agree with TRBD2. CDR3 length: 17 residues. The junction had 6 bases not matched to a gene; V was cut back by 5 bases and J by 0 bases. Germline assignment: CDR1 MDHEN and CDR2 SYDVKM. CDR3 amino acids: CASSTRRGGSGANVLTF. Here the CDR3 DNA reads TGTGCCAGCAGTACCCGTCGGGGGGGCTCTGGGGCCAACGTCCTGACTTTC.

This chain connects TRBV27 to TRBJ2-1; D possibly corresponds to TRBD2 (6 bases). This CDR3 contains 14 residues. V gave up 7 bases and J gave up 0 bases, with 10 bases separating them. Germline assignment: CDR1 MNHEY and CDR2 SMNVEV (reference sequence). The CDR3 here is CASTPGSSYNEQFF. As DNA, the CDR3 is TGTGCCAGCACCCCCGGGAGCTCCTACAATGAGCAGTTCTTC.

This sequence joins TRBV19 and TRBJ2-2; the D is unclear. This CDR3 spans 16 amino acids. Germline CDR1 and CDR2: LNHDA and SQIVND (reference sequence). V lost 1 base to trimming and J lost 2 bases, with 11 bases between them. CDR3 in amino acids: CASSIVGRRNTGELFF. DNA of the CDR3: TGTGCCAGTAGTATAGTTGGGCGGAGAAACACCGGGGAGCTGTTTTTT.

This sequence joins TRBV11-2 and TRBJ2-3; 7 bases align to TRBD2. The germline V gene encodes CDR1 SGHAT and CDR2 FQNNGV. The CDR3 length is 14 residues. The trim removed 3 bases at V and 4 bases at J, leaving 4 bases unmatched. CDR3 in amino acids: CASSFFREADTQYF. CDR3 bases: TGTGCCAGCAGCTTCTTCCGGGAGGCAGATACGCAGTATTTT.

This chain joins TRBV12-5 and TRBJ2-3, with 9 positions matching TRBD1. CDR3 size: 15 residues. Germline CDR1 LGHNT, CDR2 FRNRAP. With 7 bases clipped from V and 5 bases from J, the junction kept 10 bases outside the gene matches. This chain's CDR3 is CASAEGTGRIDTQYF. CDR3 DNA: TGTGCTAGTGCCGAGGGGACAGGGAGGATAGATACGCAGTATTTT.

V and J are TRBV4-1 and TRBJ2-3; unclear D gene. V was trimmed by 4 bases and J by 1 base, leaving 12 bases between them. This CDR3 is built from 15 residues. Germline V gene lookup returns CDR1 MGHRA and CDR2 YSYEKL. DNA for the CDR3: TGCGCCAGCAGCCCCACCGGTTCGGGCACAGATACGCAGTATTTT. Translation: CASSPTGSGTDTQYF.

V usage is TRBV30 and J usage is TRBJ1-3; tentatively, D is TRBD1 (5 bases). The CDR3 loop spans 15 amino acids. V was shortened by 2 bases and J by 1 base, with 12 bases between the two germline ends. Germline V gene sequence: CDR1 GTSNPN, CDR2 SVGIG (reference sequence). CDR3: CAWSTKRGSGNTIYF. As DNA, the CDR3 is TGTGCCTGGAGTACGAAACGGGGGTCTGGAAACACCATATATTTT.

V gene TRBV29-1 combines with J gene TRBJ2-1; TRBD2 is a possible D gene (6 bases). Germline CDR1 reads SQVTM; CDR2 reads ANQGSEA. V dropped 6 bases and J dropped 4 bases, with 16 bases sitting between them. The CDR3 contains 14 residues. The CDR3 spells CSVPSKGGYNEQFF. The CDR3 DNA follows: TGCAGCGTCCCGTCTAAGGGAGGTTACAATGAGCAGTTCTTC.

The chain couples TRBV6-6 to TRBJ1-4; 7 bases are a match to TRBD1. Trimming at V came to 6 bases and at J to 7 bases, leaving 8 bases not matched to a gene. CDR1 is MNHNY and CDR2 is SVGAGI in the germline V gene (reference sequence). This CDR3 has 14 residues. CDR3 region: CASRPTGTTEKLFF. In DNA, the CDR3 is TGTGCCAGCAGGCCGACAGGGACGACTGAAAAACTGTTTTTT.

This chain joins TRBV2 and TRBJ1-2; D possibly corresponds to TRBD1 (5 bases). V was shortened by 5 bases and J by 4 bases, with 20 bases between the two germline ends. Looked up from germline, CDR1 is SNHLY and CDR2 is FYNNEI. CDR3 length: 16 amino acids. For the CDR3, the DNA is TGTGCCAGCAGTCCAAACCCCCCGACAGCCCCCTATGGCTACACCTTC. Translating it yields CASSPNPPTAPYGYTF.

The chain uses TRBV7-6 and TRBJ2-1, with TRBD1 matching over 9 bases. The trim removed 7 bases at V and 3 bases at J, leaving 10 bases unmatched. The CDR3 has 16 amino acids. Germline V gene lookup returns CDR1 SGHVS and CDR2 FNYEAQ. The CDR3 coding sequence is TGTGCCAGCACCAATCCTGGACAGGGGTTCTACAATGAGCAGTTCTTC. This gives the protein CASTNPGQGFYNEQFF.

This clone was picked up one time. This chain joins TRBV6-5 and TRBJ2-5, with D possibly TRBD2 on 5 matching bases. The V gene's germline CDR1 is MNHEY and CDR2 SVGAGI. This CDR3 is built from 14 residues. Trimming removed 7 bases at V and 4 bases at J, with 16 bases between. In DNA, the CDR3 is TGTGCCAGCACGGGAACTGCGGGCCCAGAGACCCAGTACTTC. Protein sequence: CASTGTAGPETQYF.

The CDR3 sequence: CASSVASGPSYNEQFF. CDR3 coding DNA: TGTGCCAGCAGCGTAGCTAGCGGTCCCTCCTACAATGAGCAGTTCTTC. This sequence joins TRBV9 and TRBJ2-1, with 7 bases matching TRBD2. The CDR3 totals 16 residues. V lost 0 bases and J lost 0; bases outside the gene matches: 3. Germline CDR1 SGDLS, CDR2 YYNGEE.

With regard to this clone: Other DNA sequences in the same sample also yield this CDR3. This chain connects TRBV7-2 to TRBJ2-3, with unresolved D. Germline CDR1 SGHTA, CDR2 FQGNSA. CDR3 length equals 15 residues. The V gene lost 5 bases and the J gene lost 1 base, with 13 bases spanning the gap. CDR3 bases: TGTGCCAGCAGCCCCGGGCAACCCGGCACAGATACGCAGTATTTT. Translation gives CASSPGQPGTDTQYF.

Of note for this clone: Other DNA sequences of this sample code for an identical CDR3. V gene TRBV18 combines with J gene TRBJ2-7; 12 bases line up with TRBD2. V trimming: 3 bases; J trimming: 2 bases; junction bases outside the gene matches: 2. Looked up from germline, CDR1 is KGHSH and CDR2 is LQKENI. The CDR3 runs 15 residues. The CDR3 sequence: CASSPRLAGAYEQYF. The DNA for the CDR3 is TGTGCCAGCTCACCCAGACTAGCGGGAGCCTACGAGCAGTACTTC. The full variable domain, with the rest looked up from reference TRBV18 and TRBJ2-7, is NAGVMQNPRHLVRRRGQEARLRCSPMKGHSHVYWYRQLPEEGLKFMVYLQKENIIDESGMPKERFSAEFPKEGPSILRIQQVVRGDSAAYFCASSPRLAGAYEQYFGPGTRLTVT.

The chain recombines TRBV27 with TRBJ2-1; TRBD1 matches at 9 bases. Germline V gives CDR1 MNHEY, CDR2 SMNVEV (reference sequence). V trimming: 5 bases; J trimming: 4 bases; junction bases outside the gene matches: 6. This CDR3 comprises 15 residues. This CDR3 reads CASSPRDRDYNEQFF. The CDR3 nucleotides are TGTGCCAGCAGTCCCAGGGACAGGGATTACAATGAGCAGTTCTTC.

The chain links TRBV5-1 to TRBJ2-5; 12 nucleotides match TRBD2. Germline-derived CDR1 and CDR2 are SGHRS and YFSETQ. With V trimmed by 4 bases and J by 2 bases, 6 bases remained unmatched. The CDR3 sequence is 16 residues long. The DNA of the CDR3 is TGCGCCAGCAGCGCGGTGACTAGCGGGAGACAAGAGACCCAGTACTTC. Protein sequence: CASSAVTSGRQETQYF.

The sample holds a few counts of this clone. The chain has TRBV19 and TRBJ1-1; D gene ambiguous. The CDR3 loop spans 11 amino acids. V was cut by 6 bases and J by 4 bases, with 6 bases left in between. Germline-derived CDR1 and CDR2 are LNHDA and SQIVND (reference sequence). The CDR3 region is CASRAATEAFF. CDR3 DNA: TGTGCCAGTAGAGCAGCCACTGAAGCTTTCTTT. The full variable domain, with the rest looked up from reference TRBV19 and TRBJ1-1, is DGGITQSPKYLFRKEGQNVTLSCEQNLNHDAMYWYRQDPGQGLRLIYYSQIVNDFQKGDIAEGYSVSREKKESFPLTVTSAQKNPTAFYLCASRAATEAFFGQGTRLTVV.

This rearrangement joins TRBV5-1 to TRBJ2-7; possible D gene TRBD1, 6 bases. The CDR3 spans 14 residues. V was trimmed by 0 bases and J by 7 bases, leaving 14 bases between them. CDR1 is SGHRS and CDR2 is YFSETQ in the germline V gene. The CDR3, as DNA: TGCGCCAGCAGCTTGGATCTCAGGGGCGGTGAGCAGTACTTC. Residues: CASSLDLRGGEQYF.